The 27 T cell receptor beta chains in this list originate from one sample, sequenced in a study of T-cell reconstitution after alpha-beta-depleted transplantation in children (dated by TCRdb to 2016 to 2017). Library prep was done by PCR. Sequencing was performed on an Illumina HiSeq 2500. TCR library preparation used molecular barcoding, with unique molecular identifiers applied to normalize quantification of the TCRbeta repertoire. TCRdb cleaned the public reads at Q25 with fastp, built clones with MiXCR and kept in-frame beta chains. Each CDR3 protein appears once, grouped with its most common genes and DNA. This sample gives 350,000 to 450,000 distinct CDR3 sequences in total; about 14% of them show up just once. 3.5% to 4.5% of the sample is in the top ten clones. The sequencing used PBMCs, collected from the stem cell graft. These receptors were obtained from a human donor who donated a stem cell graft to a child with Fanconi anemia.

CDR3 DNA: TGTGCCAGCAGAGGGAGCGGGGGCACCGGGGAGCTGTTTTTT. It yields the protein CASRGSGGTGELFF. This rearrangement joins TRBV7-9 to TRBJ2-2; 8 bases match TRBD2. J gave up 4 bases and V 6 bases, and 4 bases lay outside the gene matches. The CDR3 runs 14 residues. From germline, CDR1 is SEHNR and CDR2 FQNEAQ (reference sequence).

This clonotype has a count of ten or more. The chain combines TRBV9 with TRBJ1-2, with D perhaps TRBD1 (6 bases). Germline values: CDR1 SGDLS, CDR2 YYNGEE. The CDR3 consists of 13 residues. V shed 0 bases and J shed 7 bases, with 10 bases lying between them. CDR3 region: CASSVAARGGYTF. The CDR3 DNA reads as TGTGCCAGCAGCGTAGCGGCCAGGGGTGGCTACACCTTC.

This chain links TRBV4-1 with TRBJ2-5; D is uncertain. The CDR3 covers 15 residues. Germline CDR1 reads MGHRA; CDR2 reads YSYEKL. Trimming stripped 3 bases from V and 2 bases from J, with 13 bases between. CDR3 sequence: CASSQERLVQETQYF. CDR3 DNA sequence: TGCGCCAGCAGCCAGGAAAGGCTAGTACAAGAGACCCAGTACTTC.

This clonotype appeared a single time. The V and J genes are TRBV2 and TRBJ2-5, with TRBD1 matching 8 bases. CDR3 length: 14 amino acids. Germline lookup yields CDR1 SNHLY and CDR2 FYNNEI. V dropped 3 bases and J dropped 5; count of bases not matched to a gene: 5. The CDR3 region is CASSDRGLGETQYF. CDR3 nucleotide sequence: TGTGCCAGCAGTGACAGGGGGCTTGGGGAGACCCAGTACTTC.

There are many counts of this clonotype. The chain combines TRBV30 with TRBJ1-6; no clear D. In germline, CDR1 is GTSNPN, CDR2 SVGIG (reference sequence). Trimming took 0 bases from V and 5 from J, leaving 8 bases between them. This CDR3 contains 14 residues. This CDR3 is CAWSVSSNNSPLHF. CDR3 bases: TGTGCCTGGAGTGTAAGCAGCAATAATTCACCCCTCCACTTT.

This clonotype appeared a few times. V and J are TRBV18 and TRBJ2-5, with D possibly matching TRBD1 (6 bases). The germline V gene encodes CDR1 KGHSH and CDR2 LQKENI. Trimming took off 6 bases at V and 5 bases at J, with 16 bases between the two ends. The CDR3 runs 14 residues. Written as DNA, the CDR3 is TGTGCCAGCTCCCGAGAGGGGGAATGGGAGACCCAGTACTTC. The encoded protein is CASSREGEWETQYF.

Ten or more counts support this clonotype. This rearrangement joins TRBV11-2 to TRBJ2-6; possibly TRBD1 for D (6 bases). CDR1 and CDR2 (germline): SGHAT, FQNNGV. The germline V and J ends were trimmed by 4 bases and 4 bases, with 20 bases remaining between them. This CDR3 has 18 residues. The CDR3 spells CASSSHTRGRVGANVLTF. The CDR3 nucleotides read TGTGCCAGCAGCTCACATACCAGGGGTCGCGTCGGGGCCAACGTCCTGACTTTC.

This clonotype has just a few counts. The chain has TRBV20-1 and TRBJ1-5; 7 positions match TRBD1. Germline CDR1 is DFQATT and CDR2 is SNEGSKA (reference sequence). V lost 2 bases to trimming and J lost 4 bases; unmatched junction nucleotides: 5. The CDR3 has 14 residues. CDR3 in amino acids: CSARKSTGNQPQHF. DNA for the CDR3: TGCAGTGCTAGAAAGTCGACAGGGAATCAGCCCCAGCATTTT.

The gene calls are TRBV20-1 and TRBJ2-2; D gene uncertain. V lost 2 bases to trimming and J lost 4 bases, with 11 bases between them. The CDR3 has 14 amino acids. Germline-derived CDR1 and CDR2 are DFQATT and SNEGSKA (reference sequence). The CDR3 DNA reads as TGCAGTGCTAGAACCTCTGGAACCACCGGGGAGCTGTTTTTT. Its translation: CSARTSGTTGELFF.

This sequence joins TRBV5-1 and TRBJ2-7; D remains unclear. This CDR3 has 13 amino acids. The germline CDR1 and CDR2 sequences are SGHRS and YFSETQ. With 4 bases removed from V and 0 bases from J, the gap between germline ends came to 8 bases. The CDR3 spells CASSRLDSYEQYF. The CDR3 DNA reads as TGCGCCAGCAGCCGATTGGACTCCTACGAGCAGTACTTC.

This clonotype has at least ten counts. This chain links TRBV10-1 with TRBJ2-1, with a weak D call TRBD1 (5 bases). V dropped 10 bases and J dropped 4 bases, with 17 bases sitting between them. CDR1 and CDR2 (germline): WNHNN, SYGVQD (reference sequence). The CDR3 extends over 14 amino acids. CDR3 nucleotides: TGCGCCAACCCTGGGGCAGGGCCTTACAATGAGCAGTTCTTC. As protein: CANPGAGPYNEQFF.

The chain links TRBV6-1 to TRBJ2-5; 12 bases agree with TRBD1. This CDR3 is built from 15 residues. Germline V gene data show CDR1 as MNHNS and CDR2 as SASEGT. V was clipped by 6 bases and J by 5 bases; unmatched bases: 7. The DNA for the CDR3 is TGTGCCAGCAGCTGGGACAGGGGGCGCGTTGAGACCCAGTACTTC. Translated, it gives CASSWDRGRVETQYF.

This chain joins TRBV4-3 and TRBJ2-4; 8 nucleotides match TRBD2. Trimming removed 2 bases from V and 3 bases from J; junction bases left unmatched: 3. This CDR3 contains 15 residues. The V gene's germline CDR1 is LGHNA and CDR2 YSLEER. DNA of the CDR3: TGCGCCAGCAGCCAACGCCGGGGGGGCAAAAACATTCAGTACTTC. Its translation is CASSQRRGGKNIQYF.

This clonotype was found many times. The rearrangement uses TRBV7-9 and TRBJ2-1, with 9 bases aligning to TRBD1. V trimming: 11 bases; J trimming: 9 bases; junction bases outside the gene matches: 17. The CDR3 runs 15 residues. Germline-derived CDR1 and CDR2 are SEHNR and FQNEAQ (reference sequence). CDR3 coding DNA: TGTGCCGGACTCCCCGGGACAGGGTTTTCTGGTGAGCAGTTCTTC. This translates into CAGLPGTGFSGEQFF.

The rearrangement links TRBV29-1 to TRBJ2-3; D is perhaps TRBD1 or TRBD2 (6 bases each). This CDR3 has 14 residues. Looked up from germline, CDR1 is SQVTM and CDR2 is ANQGSEA. Trimming removed 7 bases at V and 6 bases at J, with 20 bases between. In DNA, the CDR3 is TGCAGCGCCATCTGGGGGGCCCCGGGGGATACGCAGTATTTT. Translation gives CSAIWGAPGDTQYF.

This clonotype was seen repeatedly, ten times or more. The V call is TRBV6-1, the J call TRBJ2-3; D is perhaps TRBD2 (5 bases). Germline V CDR1 and CDR2: MNHNS, SASEGT. The CDR3 runs to 16 residues. V lost 6 bases to trimming and J lost 0 bases, with 16 bases between them. This CDR3 is CASSLSPDLSTDTQYF. The CDR3 bases are TGTGCCAGCAGCCTTAGCCCGGACTTGAGCACAGATACGCAGTATTTT.

The V and J genes are TRBV5-6 and TRBJ2-7; TRBD1 matches 7 bases. Germline CDR1 and CDR2: SGHDT and YYEEEE. This CDR3 comprises 16 residues. The trim removed 4 bases at V and 2 bases at J, leaving 12 bases unmatched. The CDR3 reads CASSGASRGGPYEQYF. The CDR3 DNA reads as TGTGCCAGCAGCGGGGCCTCGCGAGGGGGCCCCTACGAGCAGTACTTC.

This chain uses TRBV11-2 with TRBJ1-2; maybe TRBD1 (6 bases). Germline CDR1 and CDR2: SGHAT and FQNNGV. This CDR3 has 15 residues. Trimming took 4 bases from V and 0 from J, leaving 12 bases between them. The CDR3 sequence: CASSSNRVANYGYTF. The CDR3 DNA reads TGTGCCAGCAGCTCGAACAGGGTAGCTAACTATGGCTACACCTTC.

This chain links TRBV20-1 with TRBJ2-5; TRBD1 matches 8 bases. With V trimmed by 6 bases and J by 7 bases, 7 bases remained unmatched. This CDR3 has 12 residues. Germline CDR1 reads DFQATT; CDR2 reads SNEGSKA (reference sequence). CDR3 DNA sequence: TGCAGTGCCACAGGGGGATCGGCGACCCAGTACTTC. It specifies CSATGGSATQYF.

Here the CDR3 DNA reads TGTGCCAGCAGTGAAGGAGACAGAATAGATGGCTACACCTTC. This codes for CASSEGDRIDGYTF. This sequence joins TRBV6-1 and TRBJ1-2; possible D gene TRBD1, 5 bases. The V gene lost 1 base and the J gene lost 6 bases, with 12 bases spanning the gap. CDR1 is MNHNS and CDR2 is SASEGT in the germline V gene. CDR3 length: 14 amino acids.

The chain links TRBV20-1 to TRBJ1-1; D ambiguous. Germline V gene sequence: CDR1 DFQATT, CDR2 SNEGSKA (reference sequence). Trimming left V 3 bases short and J 2 bases short, with 7 bases between. The CDR3 is 12 residues long. The CDR3 region has the DNA TGCAGTGCTAGGAACGGAAACACTGAAGCTTTCTTT. Protein: CSARNGNTEAFF.

The chain is built from TRBV6-2 or TRBV6-3 and TRBJ1-2, with 10 bases lining up with TRBD1. J was trimmed by 7 bases and V by 6 bases; bases with no gene match: 11. CDR1 and CDR2 (germline): MNHEY, SVGEGT. The CDR3 loop spans 15 amino acids. This CDR3 is CASSSTTGGQGGYTF. Written as DNA, the CDR3 is TGTGCCAGCAGCTCGACGACAGGGGGCCAGGGTGGCTACACCTTC.

There are many counts of this clonotype. The chain links TRBV6-2 or TRBV6-3 to TRBJ2-5; a possible D gene is TRBD2 (5 bases). Germline-derived CDR1 and CDR2 are MNHEY and SVGEGT. Trimming pared 2 bases from V and 4 bases from J, leaving 5 bases between. The CDR3 has 12 residues. CDR3 nucleotide sequence: TGTGCCAGCAGTTACGAGGGAGAGACCCAGTACTTC. Translated: CASSYEGETQYF.

This clonotype was counted a few times. The chain recombines TRBV4-1 with TRBJ1-5; D call uncertain. There are 14 residues in the CDR3. The germline gives CDR1 MGHRA, CDR2 YSYEKL. Trimming shortened V by 0 bases and J by 6 bases, and 9 bases separated the two germline ends. The CDR3 nucleotides read TGCGCCAGCAGCCAAGAACCTGGAACTCAGCCCCAGCATTTT. Amino acids: CASSQEPGTQPQHF.

This clonotype turned up a few times. The chain carries TRBV5-1 and TRBJ1-1; D gene unclear. Germline V gene lookup returns CDR1 SGHRS and CDR2 YFSETQ. CDR3 length: 15 residues. Trimming left V 2 bases short and J 0 bases short, with 11 bases between. As DNA, the CDR3 is TGCGCCAGCAGCTTAAGGACCGCTATGAACACTGAAGCTTTCTTT. It codes for CASSLRTAMNTEAFF.

This clonotype has a count of ten or more. The chain employs TRBV29-1 and TRBJ2-2, with a weak D call TRBD1 (5 bases). The CDR3 loop spans 14 amino acids. CDR1 and CDR2 from the germline V gene are SQVTM and ANQGSEA. The V end lost 3 bases, the J end lost 3 bases, and 11 bases lay between the germline ends. This chain's CDR3 is CSVDQGSYTGELFF. The CDR3 nucleotides read TGCAGCGTTGATCAGGGTTCTTACACCGGGGAGCTGTTTTTT.

This clonotype appeared a few times. The rearrangement joins TRBV29-1 to TRBJ1-1; possibly TRBD1 for D (5 bases). Trimming took 1 base from V and 4 from J, leaving 22 bases between them. This CDR3 is 17 amino acids long. Germline CDR1 reads SQVTM; CDR2 reads ANQGSEA. In DNA, the CDR3 is TGCAGCGTTGAAGGGGACCAATCCCCCGGGTGGAGCACTGAAGCTTTCTTT. Its translation is CSVEGDQSPGWSTEAFF.